This T cell receptor (beta chain) is from a study of blood T cell repertoires in COVID-19. Original handling: The assay estimated nucleated cells by amplifying reference gene primers. Using immunoSEQ multiplex PCR, the repertoire was profiled, and TCRdb retains in-frame clones only, with some absent. Clone size and V and J calls were adopted from that table, with D and trimming inferred from the DNA. The table shows just under 300,000 clones, with approximately 86% occurring only once. With 4 bases clipped from V and 1 base from J, the junction kept 3 bases outside the gene matches. The CDR3 runs 15 residues. Germline values: CDR1 MNHGY, CDR2 SAAAGT.

The chain couples TRBV6-8 to TRBJ1-3, with 8 bases that match TRBD1. Sequenced input: peripheral blood. The clonotype comes from a man in his sixties or seventies with acute or convalescent COVID-19. CDR3 nucleotide sequence: TGTGCCAGCAGTTGGACAGGGCGATCTGGAAACACCATATATTTT. This translates into CASSWTGRSGNTIYF.